The clone carrying this T cell receptor beta chain was recorded a few times. The antigen is undetermined. Given a much more abundant clone one base away, this may be a read error. The data were taken from a study of post-analysis software for immune sequencing data. At the level of the study: Secondary progressive, relapsing-remitting and progressive-relapsing multiple sclerosis were among the included disease courses.

General study results and limits: Under the F measure, samples that were prepared in one batch clustered strongly together. Compared with controls, patients showed significantly lower normalized Chao1 diversity. There were five TRBV segments more frequent in patients than controls, and TRBV5-6, TRBV5-1 and TRBV20-1 were among them.

Included in the TCR beta cDNA libraries were unique molecular identifiers. TCRdb used MiXCR to reprocess the PCR reads, holding one entry per CDR3 protein. The sample carries about 260,000 distinct CDR3 sequences, just over 35% recorded once. V shed 7 bases and J 9 bases; nucleotides not matched to a gene: 15. Germline CDR1 reads SQVTM; CDR2 reads ANQGSEA. The CDR3 loop spans 15 amino acids. The V and J genes are TRBV29-1 and TRBJ2-1; TRBD2 agrees at 10 bases. The sequencing input was blood. The sequence derives from a girl aged 5-17 years with multiple sclerosis. The CDR3 nucleotides read TGCAGCGCCGGGAGCAGGCTAGCGGGAGAGCCTGAGCAGTTCTTC. Protein sequence: CSAGSRLAGEPEQFF.